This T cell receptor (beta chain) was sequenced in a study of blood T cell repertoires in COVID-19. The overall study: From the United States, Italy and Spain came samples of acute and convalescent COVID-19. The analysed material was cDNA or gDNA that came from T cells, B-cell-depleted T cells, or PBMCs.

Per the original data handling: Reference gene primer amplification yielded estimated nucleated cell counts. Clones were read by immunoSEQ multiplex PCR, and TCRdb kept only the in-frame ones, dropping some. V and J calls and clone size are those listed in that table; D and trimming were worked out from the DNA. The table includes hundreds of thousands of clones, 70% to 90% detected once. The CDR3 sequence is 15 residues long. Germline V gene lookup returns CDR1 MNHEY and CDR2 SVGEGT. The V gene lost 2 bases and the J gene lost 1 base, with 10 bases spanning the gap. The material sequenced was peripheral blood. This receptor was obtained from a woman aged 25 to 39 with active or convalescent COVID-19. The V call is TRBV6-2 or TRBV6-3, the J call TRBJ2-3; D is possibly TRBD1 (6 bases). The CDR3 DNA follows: TGTGCCAGCAGTTACCAGGGGCCGGGCACAGATACGCAGTATTTT. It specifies CASSYQGPGTDTQYF.